Below, 26 T cell receptor beta chains from the same sample are listed, as sequenced in a study of immune reconstitution after stem cell transplant in scleroderma. TCRdb ran MiXCR on the RT-PCR reads and lists one entry per CDR3 protein. The table has a few thousand distinct CDR3 sequences, 3.6% seen once. The sample was taken before or after autologous hematopoietic stem cell transplantation (not recorded which). These receptors came from a human donor with systemic sclerosis.

This clonotype has a handful of counts. This chain joins TRBV5-4 and TRBJ2-1; 13 bases map to TRBD2. In germline, CDR1 is SGHNT, CDR2 YYREEE (reference sequence). V dropped 0 bases and J dropped 8; count of bases not matched to a gene: 5. The CDR3 spans 16 residues. DNA for the CDR3: TGTGCCAGCAGCTTGGCGGGACTAGCGGGGTCGGATGAGCAGTTCTTC. This gives the protein CASSLAGLAGSDEQFF. Variable domain in full (rest from reference TRBV5-4 and TRBJ2-1): ETGVTQSPTHLIKTRGQQVTLRCSSQSGHNTVSWYQQALGQGPQFIFQYYREEENGRGNFPPRFSGLQFPNYSSELNVNALELDDSALYLCASSLAGLAGSDEQFFGPGTRLTVL.

Notes on this clonotype: A much larger clone lies a single base off, so this may be a read error. V usage is TRBV3-1 and J usage is TRBJ1-1; no definite D call. Germline loops: CDR1 LGHDT, CDR2 YNNKEL (reference sequence). The CDR3 is made up of 12 amino acids. The CDR3 loop reads CAGSQEPREAFF. The CDR3, as DNA: TGTGCCGGCAGCCAGGAACCTCGTGAAGCTTTCTTT.

This clonotype appeared many times. This rearrangement joins TRBV7-2 to TRBJ2-7; tentatively, D is TRBD2 (6 bases). The CDR3 runs 16 residues. Per the germline V gene, CDR1 is SGHTA and CDR2 is FQGNSA. Trimming cost V 1 base and J 3 bases, with 16 bases left between them. The CDR3 DNA reads as TGTGCCAGCAGCTTAGTCTCTGGTAGCGGATTCTACGAGCAGTACTTC. Its protein product is CASSLVSGSGFYEQYF.

This clonotype was seen more than once but under ten times. This chain uses TRBV7-9 with TRBJ2-6; either TRBD1 or TRBD2 may supply D (5 bases each). The V end was cut by 10 bases, the J end by 1 base, with 11 bases between. The CDR3 loop spans 14 amino acids. Germline loops: CDR1 SEHNR, CDR2 FQNEAQ (reference sequence). This CDR3 reads CATNWGSGANVLTF. DNA for the CDR3: TGTGCCACGAACTGGGGGTCTGGGGCCAACGTCCTGACTTTC.

This clonotype qualifies as medium-sized. The J gene is TRBJ1-6, the V gene TRBV3-1; D unclear. The CDR3 runs to 15 residues. CDR1 is LGHDT, CDR2 YNNKEL, per germline (reference sequence). V was pared by 4 bases and J by 6 bases, with 13 bases between. The CDR3 here is CASSPVLTGNSPLHF. DNA of the CDR3: TGTGCCAGCAGCCCCGTCCTAACTGGTAATTCACCCCTCCACTTT.

This clonotype is deemed medium-sized (0.01 to 0.1%). The rearrangement links TRBV12-3 or TRBV12-4 to TRBJ2-1; 8 nucleotides align to TRBD1. Trimming at V came to 6 bases and at J to 0 bases, leaving 7 bases not matched to a gene. This CDR3 has 16 residues. CDR3 protein: CASSPRTGRSYNEQFF. DNA of the CDR3: TGTGCCAGCAGCCCCAGGACAGGGCGCTCCTACAATGAGCAGTTCTTC.

This clonotype is labeled medium-sized (0.01 to 0.1%). V usage is TRBV5-1 and J usage is TRBJ2-1; D remains ambiguous. The germline gives CDR1 SGHRS, CDR2 YFSETQ. The germline V and J ends were trimmed by 5 bases and 0 bases, with 12 bases remaining between them. The CDR3 spans 15 residues. The CDR3 is CASRATLSSYNEQFF. The CDR3, as DNA: TGCGCCAGCAGGGCCACTCTAAGCTCCTACAATGAGCAGTTCTTC.

By sample fraction, this clonotype is medium-sized. The chain joins TRBV19 to TRBJ2-5; possible D gene TRBD2, 6 bases. This CDR3 has 15 amino acids. The germline V gene has CDR1 LNHDA and CDR2 SQIVND (reference sequence). The V end lost 5 bases, the J end lost 2 bases, and 15 bases lay between the germline ends. In DNA form, the CDR3 reads TGTGCCAGTAGTTCTTCGAGGGGACTGCAAGAGACCCAGTACTTC. Amino acids: CASSSSRGLQETQYF.

By share, this clonotype counts as medium-sized. The gene calls are TRBV7-3 and TRBJ2-1; TRBD2 matches at 7 bases. The junction had 6 bases not matched to a gene; V was cut back by 2 bases and J by 8 bases. Germline V gene data show CDR1 as SGHTA and CDR2 as FQGTGA. The CDR3 totals 14 residues. The CDR3 spells CASSLSRLAHEQFF. The CDR3 region has the DNA TGTGCCAGCAGCTTATCGCGACTAGCCCATGAGCAGTTCTTC.

By sample fraction, this clonotype is medium-sized. A read error is likely, as this CDR3 ends without the conserved phenylalanine or tryptophan. Because the CDR3's place on the DNA is in doubt, the DNA is left out and the CDR3 is given as listed by TCRdb. This chain links TRBV29-1 with TRBJ1-1; the D call of TRBD1 is as the table states it, not checked on the DNA. Per the germline V gene, CDR1 is SQVTM and CDR2 is ANQGSEA. The CDR3 spans 11 amino acids, including both terminal residues. The chain's CDR3 is CSVDWGGDPNI.

In this sample, this clonotype is medium-sized. The chain links TRBV5-6 to TRBJ2-3; a weak D match, TRBD1 (6 bases). CDR1 and CDR2 (germline): SGHDT, YYEEEE. The CDR3 length is 13 residues. Trimming removed 7 bases from V and 1 base from J, with 10 bases in between. CDR3: CASFRQGTDTQYF. CDR3 DNA: TGTGCCAGCTTCCGACAGGGCACAGATACGCAGTATTTT.

Within the sample, this clonotype is medium-sized (0.01 to 0.1%). This CDR3 is CATSRDLGVKVIETSGSFGETQYF. CDR3 nucleotides: TGTGCCACCAGCAGAGATCTGGGAGTCAAGGTGATAGAGACTAGCGGGAGTTTCGGAGAGACCCAGTACTTC. V is TRBV15 and J is TRBJ2-5; 12 nucleotides agree with TRBD2. CDR1 LNHNV and CDR2 YYDKDF come from the germline V gene (reference sequence). The CDR3 is 24 amino acids. Trimming removed 0 bases from V and 4 bases from J; junction bases left unmatched: 27.

By proportion, this clonotype is medium-sized. V is TRBV20-1 and J is TRBJ2-5; D remains ambiguous. CDR3 length: 13 residues. Germline V gives CDR1 DFQATT, CDR2 SNEGSKA (reference sequence). The V end lost 4 bases, the J end lost 4 bases, and 13 bases lay between the germline ends. CDR3 in amino acids: CSAIPGPGETQYF. As DNA, the CDR3 is TGCAGTGCTATACCGGGCCCCGGAGAGACCCAGTACTTC.

V and J are TRBV18 and TRBJ1-2, with D maybe TRBD1 (6 bases). CDR3 length equals 15 residues. Germline values: CDR1 KGHSH, CDR2 LQKENI. Trimming took off 2 bases at V and 2 bases at J, with 12 bases between the two ends. The CDR3 protein is CASSPERGQNYGYTF. For the CDR3, the DNA is TGTGCCAGCTCACCAGAGCGGGGGCAGAACTATGGCTACACCTTC.

Sample share makes this clonotype medium-sized (0.01 to 0.1%). This rearrangement joins TRBV20-1 to TRBJ1-1, with a weak D call TRBD1 (5 bases). Germline V gives CDR1 DFQATT, CDR2 SNEGSKA (reference sequence). The V end lost 6 bases, the J end lost 10 bases, and 21 bases lay between the germline ends. The CDR3 loop spans 13 amino acids. In nucleotides, the CDR3 is TGCAGTGCCCCACTACCCGGGACGTCTGGAGCTTTCTTT. Protein sequence: CSAPLPGTSGAFF.

V and J are TRBV20-1 and TRBJ1-6; TRBD1 might be the D (6 bases). Trimming stripped 0 bases from V and 5 bases from J, with 14 bases between. CDR1 is DFQATT and CDR2 is SNEGSKA in the germline V gene (reference sequence). The CDR3 covers 16 residues. For the CDR3, the DNA is TGCAGTGCTAGAGATTTCGGGGCAGGGGATAATTCACCCCTCCACTTT. Its protein is CSARDFGAGDNSPLHF.

By share, this clonotype counts as medium-sized. The chain couples TRBV5-1 to TRBJ1-1; the match to TRBD1 covers 7 bases. The CDR3 has 12 residues. CDR1 is SGHRS and CDR2 is YFSETQ in the germline V gene. With 4 bases clipped from V and 7 bases from J, the junction kept 4 bases outside the gene matches. CDR3 DNA: TGCGCCAGCAGCCCCGACAGGGTTGAAGCTTTCTTT. Its protein product is CASSPDRVEAFF.

This clonotype is classed as medium-sized. This chain connects TRBV20-1 to TRBJ2-1; TRBD2 matches at 10 bases. CDR1 and CDR2 (germline): DFQATT, SNEGSKA (reference sequence). The trim removed 4 bases at V and 5 bases at J, leaving 8 bases unmatched. This CDR3 has 15 amino acids. The CDR3 is CSATSLAGVHNEQFF. CDR3 nucleotide sequence: TGCAGTGCTACGTCTCTAGCGGGAGTACACAATGAGCAGTTCTTC.

In this sample, this clonotype is medium-sized. V and J are TRBV20-1 and TRBJ2-2; D is undetermined. This CDR3 has 15 residues. Germline V CDR1 and CDR2: DFQATT, SNEGSKA (reference sequence). V gave up 0 bases and J gave up 6 bases, with 14 bases separating them. For the CDR3, the DNA is TGCAGTGCTAGAGATCAGGAAGGGCCCGCCGGGGAGCTGTTTTTT. It encodes CSARDQEGPAGELFF.

This clonotype is classed as medium-sized. CDR3 coding DNA: TGCGCCAGCAGCTTGGATGGCAGGGTAAACATTCAGTACTTC. Translated: CASSLDGRVNIQYF. This chain uses TRBV5-1 with TRBJ2-4; tentatively, D is TRBD1 (5 bases). The germline V gene encodes CDR1 SGHRS and CDR2 YFSETQ. The CDR3 runs 14 residues. Trimming cost V 0 bases and J 6 bases, with 10 bases left between them.

This clonotype is medium-sized. The chain recombines TRBV6-5 with TRBJ2-1, with D possibly matching TRBD2 (5 bases). The length of the CDR3 is 15 residues. The V and J ends lost 2 bases and 5 bases respectively, with 13 bases between them. Per germline, CDR1 MNHEY and CDR2 SVGAGI. The chain's CDR3 is CASSYDYLPNNEQFF. In DNA, the CDR3 is TGTGCCAGCAGTTACGACTACCTCCCGAACAATGAGCAGTTCTTC.

This clonotype is medium-sized by share. The chain has TRBV5-8 and TRBJ1-1; D call uncertain. CDR3 length: 15 residues. Trimming took 5 bases from V and 4 from J, leaving 18 bases between them. Germline V gene lookup returns CDR1 SGHTS and CDR2 YDEGEE. The CDR3 nucleotides are TGTGCCAGCAGAATGACCCGGGAAGGGAGCACTGAAGCTTTCTTT. This sequence encodes CASRMTREGSTEAFF.

By share of the sample, this clonotype is medium-sized. J is TRBJ2-1 and V is TRBV6-6; 8 bases are a match to TRBD1. Germline lookup yields CDR1 MNHNY and CDR2 SVGAGI (reference sequence). Unmatched junction bases numbered 9, after V lost 2 bases and J lost 0 bases. The CDR3 sequence is 18 residues long. The CDR3: CASSYRQGPSSSYNEQFF. In nucleotides, the CDR3 is TGTGCCAGCAGTTACCGACAGGGGCCTAGTTCCTCCTACAATGAGCAGTTCTTC.

This clonotype is labeled medium-sized. The rearrangement links TRBV20-1 to TRBJ2-7, with D possibly TRBD2 on 5 matching bases. Germline CDR1 is DFQATT and CDR2 is SNEGSKA (reference sequence). V gave up 6 bases and J gave up 1 base, with 16 bases separating them. The CDR3 is made up of 14 amino acids. The CDR3 here is CSARRGALSYEQYF. The CDR3 DNA follows: TGCAGTGCCCGCCGGGGAGCTTTGTCCTACGAGCAGTACTTC.

By its share, this clonotype is medium-sized. The chain combines TRBV7-9 with TRBJ2-7, with D unresolved. The CDR3 spans 15 residues. Deletions cut 0 bases from V and 0 bases from J, with 9 bases between. Germline CDR1 SEHNR, CDR2 FQNEAQ (reference sequence). For the CDR3, the DNA is TGTGCCAGCAGCTTAGCGCCGTCGGTCTCCTACGAGCAGTACTTC. Translated, it gives CASSLAPSVSYEQYF.

This clonotype showed up just a few times. The rearrangement uses TRBV1 and TRBJ2-2; the table names TRBD1, a call not compared with the DNA. TRBV1 is classified as a pseudogene. The CDR3 is 16 residues long. This CDR3 is CTSSLKGQVNTGELFF. CDR3 DNA sequence: TGCACCAGCAGCCTAAAGGGACAGGTGAACACCGGGGAGCTGTTTTTT.